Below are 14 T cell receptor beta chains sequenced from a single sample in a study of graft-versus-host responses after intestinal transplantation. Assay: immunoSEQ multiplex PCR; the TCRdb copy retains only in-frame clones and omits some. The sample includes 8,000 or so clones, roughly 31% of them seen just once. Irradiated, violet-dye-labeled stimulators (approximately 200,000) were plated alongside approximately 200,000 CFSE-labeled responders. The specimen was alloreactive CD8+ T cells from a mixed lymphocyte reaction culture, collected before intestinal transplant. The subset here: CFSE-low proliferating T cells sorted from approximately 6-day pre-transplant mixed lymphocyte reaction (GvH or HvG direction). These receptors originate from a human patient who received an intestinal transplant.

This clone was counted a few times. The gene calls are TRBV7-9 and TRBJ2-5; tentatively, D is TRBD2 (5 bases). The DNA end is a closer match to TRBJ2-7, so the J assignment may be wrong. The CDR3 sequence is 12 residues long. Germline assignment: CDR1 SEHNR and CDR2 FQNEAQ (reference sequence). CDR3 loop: CASSWKGDEQYF. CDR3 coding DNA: TGTGCCAGCAGCTGGAAGGGAGACGAGCAGTACTTC.

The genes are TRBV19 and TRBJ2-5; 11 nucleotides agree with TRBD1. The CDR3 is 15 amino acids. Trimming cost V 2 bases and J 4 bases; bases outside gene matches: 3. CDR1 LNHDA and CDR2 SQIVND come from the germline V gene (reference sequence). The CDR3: CASSILGQGGETQYF. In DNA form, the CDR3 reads TGTGCCAGTAGTATACTGGGACAGGGGGGAGAGACCCAGTACTTC.

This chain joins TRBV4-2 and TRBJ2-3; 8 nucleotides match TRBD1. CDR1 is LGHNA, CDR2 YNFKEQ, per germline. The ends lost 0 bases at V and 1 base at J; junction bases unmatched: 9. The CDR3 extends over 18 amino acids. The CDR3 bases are TGTGCCAGCAGCCAAGAATGGGCGACAGGGGTCGGCACAGATACGCAGTATTTT. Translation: CASSQEWATGVGTDTQYF.

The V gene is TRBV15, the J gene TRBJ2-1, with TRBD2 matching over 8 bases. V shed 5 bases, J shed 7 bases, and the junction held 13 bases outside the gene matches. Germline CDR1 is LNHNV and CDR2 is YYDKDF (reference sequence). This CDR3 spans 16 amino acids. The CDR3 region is CATSLVASGLFNEQFF. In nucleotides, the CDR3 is TGTGCCACCAGCCTTGTCGCTAGCGGGTTATTTAATGAGCAGTTCTTC.

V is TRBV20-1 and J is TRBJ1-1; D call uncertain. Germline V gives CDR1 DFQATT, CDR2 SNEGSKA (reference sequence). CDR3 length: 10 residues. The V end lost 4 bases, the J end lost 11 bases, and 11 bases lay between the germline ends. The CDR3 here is CSAKRGWAFF. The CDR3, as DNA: TGCAGTGCTAAACGAGGGTGGGCTTTCTTT.

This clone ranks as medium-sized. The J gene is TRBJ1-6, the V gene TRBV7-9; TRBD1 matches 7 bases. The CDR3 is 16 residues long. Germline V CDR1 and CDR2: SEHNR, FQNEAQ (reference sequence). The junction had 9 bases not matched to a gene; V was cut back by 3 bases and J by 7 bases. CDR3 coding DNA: TGTGCCAGCAGCTTGGGACCACCGGGACAGAATTCACCCCTCCACTTT. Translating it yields CASSLGPPGQNSPLHF.

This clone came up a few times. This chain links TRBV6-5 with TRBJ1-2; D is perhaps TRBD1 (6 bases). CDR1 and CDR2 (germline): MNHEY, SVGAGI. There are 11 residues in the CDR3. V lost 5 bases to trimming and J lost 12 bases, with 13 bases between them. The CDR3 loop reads CASSTGHRNTF. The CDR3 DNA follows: TGTGCCAGCAGTACGGGACATCGGAACACCTTC.

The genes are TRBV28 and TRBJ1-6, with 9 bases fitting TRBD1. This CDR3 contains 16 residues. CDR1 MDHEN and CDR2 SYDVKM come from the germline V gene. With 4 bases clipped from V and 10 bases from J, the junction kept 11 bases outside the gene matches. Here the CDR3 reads CASSSPGQGAGSPLHF. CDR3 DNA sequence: TGTGCCAGCAGTTCACCGGGACAGGGAGCAGGGTCACCCCTCCACTTT.

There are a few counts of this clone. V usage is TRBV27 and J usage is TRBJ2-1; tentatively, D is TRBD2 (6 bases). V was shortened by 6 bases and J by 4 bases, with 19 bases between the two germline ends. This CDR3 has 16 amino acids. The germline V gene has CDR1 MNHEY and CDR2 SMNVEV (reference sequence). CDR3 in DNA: TGTGCCAGCAGGCCAGGGCCTAGCGAGGGTTACAATGAGCAGTTCTTC. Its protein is CASRPGPSEGYNEQFF.

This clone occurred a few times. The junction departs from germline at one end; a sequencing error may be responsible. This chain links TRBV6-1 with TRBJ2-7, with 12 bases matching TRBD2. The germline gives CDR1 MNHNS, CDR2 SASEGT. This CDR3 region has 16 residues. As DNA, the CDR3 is TGTGCCAGCAGGGAAGAGGGACTAGCGGGCATGCTTGAGCAGTACTTC. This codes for CASREEGLAGMLEQYF.

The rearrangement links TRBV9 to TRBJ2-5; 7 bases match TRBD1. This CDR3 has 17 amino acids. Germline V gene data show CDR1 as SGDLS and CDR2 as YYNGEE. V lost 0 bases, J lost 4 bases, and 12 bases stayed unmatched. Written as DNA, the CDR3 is TGTGCCAGCAGCGTAGGTTTATGGGATTGGACAGGAGAGACCCAGTACTTC. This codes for CASSVGLWDWTGETQYF.

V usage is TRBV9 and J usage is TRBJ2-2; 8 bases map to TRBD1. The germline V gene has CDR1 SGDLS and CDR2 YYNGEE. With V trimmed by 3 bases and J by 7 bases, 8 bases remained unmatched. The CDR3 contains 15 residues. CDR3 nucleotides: TGTGCCAGCAGCGGCAGGGGGCGGAGAGGCGGGGAGCTGTTTTTT. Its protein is CASSGRGRRGGELFF.

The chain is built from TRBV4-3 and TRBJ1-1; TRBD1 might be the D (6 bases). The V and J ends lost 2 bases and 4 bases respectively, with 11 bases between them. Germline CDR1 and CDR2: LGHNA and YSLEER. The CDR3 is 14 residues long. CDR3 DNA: TGCGCCAGCAGCCAACAGACAGGCCTCACTGAAGCTTTCTTT. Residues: CASSQQTGLTEAFF.

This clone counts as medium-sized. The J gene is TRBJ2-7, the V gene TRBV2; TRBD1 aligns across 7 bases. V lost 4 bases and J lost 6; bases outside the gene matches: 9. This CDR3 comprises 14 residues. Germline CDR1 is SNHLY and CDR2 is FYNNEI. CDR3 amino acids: CASSADRRGGEQYF. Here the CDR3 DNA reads TGTGCCAGCAGTGCGGACAGGCGAGGGGGCGAGCAGTACTTC.